This TCR beta chain stems from a study of shared clonotypes between healthy human individuals. Study-wide results and caveats: Naive subsets generally had larger estimated richness than memory subsets. Naive CD4 clonotype sharing across a few donors was 4% to 5.5%.

With V trimmed by 2 bases and J by 3 bases, 3 bases remained unmatched. Germline CDR1 and CDR2: KGHSH and LQKENI. This CDR3 is built from 14 residues. Produced via immunoSEQ multiplex PCR; TCRdb's table is partial and in-frame only. This repertoire shows roughly 1 million clones, about three quarters found once; its top ten account for 1.4%. Donors comprised only Caucasian adults living in Nashville, Tennessee. To note about this clone: The antigen is unknown. At the DNA level, this CDR3 is encoded by other sequences in the same sample as well.

The V gene is TRBV18, the J gene TRBJ1-2, with 7 bases aligning to TRBD1. This clonotype was sampled from a man younger than 35 in good health. Material: memory CD4+ T cells sorted from blood. The subset was: CD45RA-negative fraction. CDR3: CASSPTGEDYGYTF. CDR3 bases: TGTGCCAGCTCACCAACAGGGGAGGACTATGGCTACACCTTC.